This TCR beta chain came from a study of identical twins. Points from the study as a whole: Abundant cord blood beta clonotypes carried fewer insertions; memory repertoires showed none.

This clonotype has ten or more counts. What it binds is unknown. Using its own MiXCR run on the 5' RACE reads, TCRdb lists one record per CDR3 protein. The profile covers about 500,000 distinct CDR3 sequences, with roughly 13% appearing a single time and 0.95% to 1% taken by the ten largest. The CDR3 is 15 amino acids. After removal of 7 bases from V and 0 bases from J, the junction contained 5 bases not matched to a gene. This sample also belongs to another study, concerning yellow fever vaccine responses in identical twins.

The rearrangement joins TRBV12-3 or TRBV12-4 to TRBJ2-3, with TRBD2 identical over 9 bases. Sequencing used CD4+ T cells sorted from blood. The TCR was taken from a woman younger than 35 in good health. CDR3 sequence: CASTLAGTSTDTQYF. For the CDR3, the DNA is TGTGCCAGCACCCTAGCGGGGACTAGCACAGATACGCAGTATTTT.